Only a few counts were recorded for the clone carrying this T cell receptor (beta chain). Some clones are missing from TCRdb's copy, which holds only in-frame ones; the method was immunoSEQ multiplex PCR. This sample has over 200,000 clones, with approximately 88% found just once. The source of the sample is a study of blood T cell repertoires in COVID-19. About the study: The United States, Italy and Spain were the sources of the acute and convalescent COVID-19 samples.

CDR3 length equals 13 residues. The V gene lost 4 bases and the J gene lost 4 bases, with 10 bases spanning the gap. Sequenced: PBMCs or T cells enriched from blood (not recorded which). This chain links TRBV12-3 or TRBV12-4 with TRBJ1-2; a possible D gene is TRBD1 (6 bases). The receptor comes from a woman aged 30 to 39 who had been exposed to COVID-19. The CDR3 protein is CASSSQGPYGYTF. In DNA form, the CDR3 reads TGTGCCAGCAGTTCACAGGGTCCCTATGGCTACACCTTC.